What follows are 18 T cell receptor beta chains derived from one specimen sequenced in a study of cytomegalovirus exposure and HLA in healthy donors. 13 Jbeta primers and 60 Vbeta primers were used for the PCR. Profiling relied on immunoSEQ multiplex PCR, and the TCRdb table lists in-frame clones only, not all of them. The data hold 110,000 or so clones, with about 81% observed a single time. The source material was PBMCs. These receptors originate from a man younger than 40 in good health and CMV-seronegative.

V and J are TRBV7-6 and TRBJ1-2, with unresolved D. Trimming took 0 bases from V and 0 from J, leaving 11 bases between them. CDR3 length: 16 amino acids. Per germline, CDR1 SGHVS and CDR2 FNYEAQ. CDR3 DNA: TGTGCCAGCAGCTTAGCGGAGGCACCTCCTAACTATGGCTACACCTTC. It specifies CASSLAEAPPNYGYTF.

CDR3 DNA: TGCGCCAGCAGCGAAGGGACAGCGCAAGAGACCCAGTACTTC. It specifies CASSEGTAQETQYF. The chain joins TRBV10-1 to TRBJ2-5; 7 bases line up with TRBD1. The length of the CDR3 is 14 residues. CDR1 and CDR2 (germline): WNHNN, SYGVQD (reference sequence). V lost 6 bases and J lost 2; bases outside the gene matches: 6.

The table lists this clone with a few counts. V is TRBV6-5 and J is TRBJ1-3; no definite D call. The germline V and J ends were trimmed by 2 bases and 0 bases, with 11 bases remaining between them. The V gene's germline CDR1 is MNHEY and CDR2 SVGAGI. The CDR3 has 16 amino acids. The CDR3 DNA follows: TGTGCCAGCAGTTACCGACACCCCAGCTCTGGAAACACCATATATTTT. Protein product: CASSYRHPSSGNTIYF.

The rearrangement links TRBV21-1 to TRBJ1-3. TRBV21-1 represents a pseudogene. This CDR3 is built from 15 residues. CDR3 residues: CASGLSRDSGNTIYF. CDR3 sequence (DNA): TGTGCCAGCGGACTTTCAAGGGATTCTGGAAACACCATATATTTT.

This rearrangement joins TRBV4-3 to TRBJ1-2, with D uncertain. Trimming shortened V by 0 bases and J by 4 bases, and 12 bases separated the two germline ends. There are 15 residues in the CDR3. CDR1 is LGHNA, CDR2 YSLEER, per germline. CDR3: CASSQDLSAVYGYTF. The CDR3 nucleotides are TGCGCCAGCAGCCAAGATCTTTCGGCGGTCTATGGCTACACCTTC.

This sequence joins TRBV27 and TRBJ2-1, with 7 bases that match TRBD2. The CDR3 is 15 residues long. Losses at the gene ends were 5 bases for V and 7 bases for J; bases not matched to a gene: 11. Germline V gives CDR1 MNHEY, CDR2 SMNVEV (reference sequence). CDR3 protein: CASSLTAGALNEQFF. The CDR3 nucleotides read TGTGCCAGCAGTCTTACCGCGGGAGCTTTGAATGAGCAGTTCTTC.

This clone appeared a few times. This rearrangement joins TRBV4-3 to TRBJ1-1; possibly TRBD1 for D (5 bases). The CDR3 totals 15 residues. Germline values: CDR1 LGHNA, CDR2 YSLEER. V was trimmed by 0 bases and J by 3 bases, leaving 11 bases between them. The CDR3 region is CASSQDRQPDTEAFF. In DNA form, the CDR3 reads TGCGCCAGCAGCCAAGACCGACAGCCGGACACTGAAGCTTTCTTT.

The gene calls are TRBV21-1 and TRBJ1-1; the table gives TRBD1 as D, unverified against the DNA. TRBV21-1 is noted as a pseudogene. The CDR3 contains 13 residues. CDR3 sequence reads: CASPGHLNTEAFF. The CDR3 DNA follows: TGTGCCAGTCCGGGACACTTGAACACTGAAGCTTTCTTT.

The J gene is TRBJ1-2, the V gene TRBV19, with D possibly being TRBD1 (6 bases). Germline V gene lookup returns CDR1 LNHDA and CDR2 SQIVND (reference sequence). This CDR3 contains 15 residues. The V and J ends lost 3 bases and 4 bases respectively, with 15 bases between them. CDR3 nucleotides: TGTGCCAGTAGTATCCTTCCAGGGGAACTCTATGGCTACACCTTC. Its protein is CASSILPGELYGYTF. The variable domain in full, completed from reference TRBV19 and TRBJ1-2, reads DGGITQSPKYLFRKEGQNVTLSCEQNLNHDAMYWYRQDPGQGLRLIYYSQIVNDFQKGDIAEGYSVSREKKESFPLTVTSAQKNPTAFYLCASSILPGELYGYTFGSGTRLTVV.

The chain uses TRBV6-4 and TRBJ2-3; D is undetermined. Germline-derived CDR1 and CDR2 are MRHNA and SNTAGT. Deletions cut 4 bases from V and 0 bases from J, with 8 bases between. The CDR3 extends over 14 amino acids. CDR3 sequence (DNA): TGTGCCAGCAGTGCCGGCGGTAGCACAGATACGCAGTATTTT. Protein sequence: CASSAGGSTDTQYF.

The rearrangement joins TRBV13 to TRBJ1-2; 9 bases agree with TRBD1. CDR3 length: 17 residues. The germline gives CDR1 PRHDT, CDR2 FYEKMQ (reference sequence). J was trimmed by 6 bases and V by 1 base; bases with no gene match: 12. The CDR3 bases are TGTGCCAGCAGCTTAGTGTCGGACAGGGGAGGAGGGGATGGCTACACCTTC. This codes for CASSLVSDRGGGDGYTF.

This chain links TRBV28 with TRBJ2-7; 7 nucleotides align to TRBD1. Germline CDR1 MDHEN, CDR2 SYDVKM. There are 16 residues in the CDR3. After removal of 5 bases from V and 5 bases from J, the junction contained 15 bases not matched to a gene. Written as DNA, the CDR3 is TGTGCCAGCAGTCCGAACGTTTTAGGACAGGCCCACGAGCAGTACTTC. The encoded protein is CASSPNVLGQAHEQYF.

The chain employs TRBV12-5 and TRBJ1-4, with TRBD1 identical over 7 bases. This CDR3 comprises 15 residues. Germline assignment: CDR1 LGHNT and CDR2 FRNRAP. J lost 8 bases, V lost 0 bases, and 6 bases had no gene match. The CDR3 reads CASGLVQGGSEKLFF. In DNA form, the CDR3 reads TGTGCTAGTGGTTTGGTCCAGGGGGGTAGCGAAAAACTGTTTTTT.

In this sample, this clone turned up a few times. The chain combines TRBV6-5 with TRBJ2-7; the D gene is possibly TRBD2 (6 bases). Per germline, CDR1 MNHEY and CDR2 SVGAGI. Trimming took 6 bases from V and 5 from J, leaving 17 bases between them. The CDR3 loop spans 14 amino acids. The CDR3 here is CASSSLPGAHEQYF. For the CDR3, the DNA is TGTGCCAGCAGCTCCCTTCCGGGAGCCCACGAGCAGTACTTC.

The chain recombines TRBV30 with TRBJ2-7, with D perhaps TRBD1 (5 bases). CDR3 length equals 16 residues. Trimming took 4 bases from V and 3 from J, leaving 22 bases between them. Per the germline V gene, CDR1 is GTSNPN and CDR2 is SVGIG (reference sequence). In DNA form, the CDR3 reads TGTGCCTGGACCCAAGGGGTACGGTGGGGAATCTACGAGCAGTACTTC. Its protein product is CAWTQGVRWGIYEQYF.

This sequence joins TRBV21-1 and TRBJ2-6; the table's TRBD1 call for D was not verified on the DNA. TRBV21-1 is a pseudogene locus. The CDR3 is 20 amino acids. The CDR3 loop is CASSKSEDGQGLLGANVLTF. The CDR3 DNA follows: TGTGCCAGCAGCAAATCTGAGGACGGACAGGGATTACTGGGGGCCAACGTCCTGACTTTC.

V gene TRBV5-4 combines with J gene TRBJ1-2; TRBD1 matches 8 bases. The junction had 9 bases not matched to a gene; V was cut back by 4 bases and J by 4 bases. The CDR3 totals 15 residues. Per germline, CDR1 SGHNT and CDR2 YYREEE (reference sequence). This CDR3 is CASSGRDRMIYGYTF. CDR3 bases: TGTGCCAGCAGCGGCCGGGACAGGATGATCTATGGCTACACCTTC.

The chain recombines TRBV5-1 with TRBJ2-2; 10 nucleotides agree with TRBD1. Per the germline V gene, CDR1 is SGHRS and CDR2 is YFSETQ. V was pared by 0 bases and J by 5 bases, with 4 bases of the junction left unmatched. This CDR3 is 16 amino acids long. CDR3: CASSLEPGQGTGELFF. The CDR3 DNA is TGCGCCAGCAGCTTGGAACCGGGACAGGGGACCGGGGAGCTGTTTTTT.